This TCR beta chain was found in a study of technical replicates of blood from four donors. The CDR3 is 13 amino acids. The germline CDR1 and CDR2 sequences are SQVTM and ANQGSEA. The V and J ends lost 5 bases and 7 bases, in that order; junction bases with no gene match: 5. The method was immunoSEQ multiplex PCR; TCRdb's version includes in-frame clones alone and lacks a portion of them. The table shows about 70,000 clones, with approximately 97% occurring only once. The sequence derives from a human donor in good health. Sequencing was done on a sample of T cells isolated from PBMCs. V gene TRBV29-1 combines with J gene TRBJ1-4, with 9 positions matching TRBD1. The CDR3 sequence: CSVIQDRGEKLFF. In DNA, the CDR3 is TGCAGCGTTATCCAGGACAGGGGTGAAAAACTGTTTTTT.